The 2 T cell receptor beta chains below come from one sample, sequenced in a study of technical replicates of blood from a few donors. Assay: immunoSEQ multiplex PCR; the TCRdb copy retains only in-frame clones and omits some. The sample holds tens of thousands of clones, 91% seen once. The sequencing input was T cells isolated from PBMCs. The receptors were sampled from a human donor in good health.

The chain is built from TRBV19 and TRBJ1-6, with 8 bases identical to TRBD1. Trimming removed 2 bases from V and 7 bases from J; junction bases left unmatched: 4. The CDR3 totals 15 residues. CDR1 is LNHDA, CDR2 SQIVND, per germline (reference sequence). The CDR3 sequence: CASSILDRANSPLHF. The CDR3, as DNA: TGTGCCAGTAGTATATTGGACAGGGCGAATTCACCCCTCCACTTT.

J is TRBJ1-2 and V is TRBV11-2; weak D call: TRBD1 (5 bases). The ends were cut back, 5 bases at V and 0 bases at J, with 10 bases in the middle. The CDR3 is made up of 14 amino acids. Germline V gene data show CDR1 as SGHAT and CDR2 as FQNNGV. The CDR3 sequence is CASSPTEANYGYTF. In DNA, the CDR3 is TGTGCCAGCAGCCCGACAGAAGCTAACTATGGCTACACCTTC.